A selection of T cell receptor beta chains follows, all from one sample in a study of beta chain features in type 1 diabetes. Method: immunoSEQ multiplex PCR; TCRdb's copy keeps in-frame clones and lacks some. The table lists hundreds of thousands of clones, roughly 13% of them singletons. Sequenced input: naive CD4+ T cells from blood. These receptors were collected from a man younger than 40 in good health. The CDR3 runs from the conserved cysteine through the conserved F or W. The D gene is left open where the match is weak. Only some rows state a clone size, as once, few, many or a class for expanded clones.

V: TRBV9
D: TRBD1
size: NA
J: TRBJ1-1
CDR3: CASSVDGQANTEAFF
DNA: TGTGCCAGCAGCGTAGATGGACAGGCGAACACTGAAGCTTTCTTT

V: TRBV15
D: NA
size: NA
J: TRBJ2-7
CDR3: CATSRRGLYF
DNA: TGTGCCACCAGCCGGCGGGGATTATACTTC

V: TRBV7-2
D: TRBD2
size: NA
J: TRBJ2-2
CDR3: CASSLEPSGAMNTGELFF
DNA: TGTGCCAGCAGCTTAGAACCTAGCGGGGCCATGAACACCGGGGAGCTGTTTTTT

V: TRBV6-6
D: NA
size: NA
J: TRBJ2-7
CDR3: CASTGAHEQYF
DNA: TGTGCCAGCACAGGGGCCCACGAGCAGTACTTC

V: TRBV14
D: NA
size: few
J: TRBJ2-2
CDR3: CASSPERTGELFF
DNA: TGTGCCAGCAGCCCGGAGCGAACCGGGGAGCTGTTTTTT

V: TRBV7-2
D: NA
size: NA
J: TRBJ2-3
CDR3: CASSLSLPTDTQYF
DNA: TGTGCCAGCAGCTTAAGCCTACCGACTGATACGCAGTATTTT

V: TRBV11-2
D: TRBD1
size: NA
J: TRBJ2-3
CDR3: CASSLRDRVWTDTQYF
DNA: TGTGCCAGCAGCCTACGGGACAGGGTGTGGACAGATACGCAGTATTTT

V: TRBV2
D: TRBD1
size: NA
J: TRBJ1-2
CDR3: CASRDDRGGNYGYTF
DNA: TGTGCCAGCAGGGACGACAGGGGAGGGAACTATGGCTACACCTTC

V: TRBV4-1
D: NA
size: NA
J: TRBJ2-2
CDR3: CASSQVGGTGELFF
DNA: TGCGCCAGCAGCCAAGTTGGGGGAACCGGGGAGCTGTTTTTT

V: TRBV4-3
D: TRBD2
size: NA
J: TRBJ2-3
CDR3: CASSPAASGSADTQYF
DNA: TGCGCCAGCAGCCCTGCGGCTAGCGGGAGCGCAGATACGCAGTATTTT

V: TRBV6-1
D: NA
size: NA
J: TRBJ1-2
CDR3: CASSETGQGIGYTF
DNA: TGTGCCAGCAGTGAAACGGGACAAGGCATTGGCTACACCTTC

V: TRBV7-9
D: TRBD1
size: few
J: TRBJ1-2
CDR3: CASSSRGPDGYTF
DNA: TGTGCCAGCAGCTCCAGGGGGCCTGATGGCTACACCTTC

V: TRBV4-3
D: NA
size: few
J: TRBJ2-7
CDR3: CASSQEGSYEQYF
DNA: TGCGCCAGCTCCCAGGAGGGTAGCTACGAGCAGTACTTC

V: TRBV29-1
D: TRBD1
size: NA
J: TRBJ1-2
CDR3: CSAGTGTNYGYTF
DNA: TGCAGCGCCGGGACAGGGACCAACTATGGCTACACCTTC

V: TRBV9
D: TRBD2
size: few
J: TRBJ2-2
CDR3: CASSVASGGDANTGELFF
DNA: TGTGCCAGCAGCGTAGCTAGCGGGGGAGACGCGAACACCGGGGAGCTGTTTTTT

V: TRBV29-1
D: NA
size: NA
J: TRBJ1-1
CDR3: CSVEARVEGSTEAFF
DNA: TGCAGCGTTGAAGCACGTGTGGAGGGATCCACTGAAGCTTTCTTT

V: TRBV29-1
D: TRBD2
size: few
J: TRBJ2-5
CDR3: CSVGQLAGQETQYF
DNA: TGCAGCGTTGGCCAACTAGCGGGACAGGAGACCCAGTACTTC

V: TRBV14
D: NA
size: NA
J: TRBJ1-2
CDR3: CASSQGTTYGYTF
DNA: TGTGCCAGCAGCCAAGGGACAACTTATGGCTACACCTTC

V: TRBV20-1
D: NA
size: few
J: TRBJ2-5
CDR3: CSATHPETQYF
DNA: TGCAGTGCCACCCACCCAGAGACCCAGTACTTC

V: TRBV7-9
D: TRBD2
size: few
J: TRBJ2-5
CDR3: CASSLGLAGGRETQYF
DNA: TGTGCCAGCAGCTTAGGACTAGCGGGGGGCCGAGAGACCCAGTACTTC

V: TRBV21-1
D: NA
size: NA
J: TRBJ2-2
CDR3: CASSKDPGELFF
DNA: TGTGCCAGCAGCAAAGACCCCGGGGAGCTGTTTTTT

V: TRBV11-2
D: NA
size: few
J: TRBJ2-4
CDR3: CASSLVSGRNIQYF
DNA: TGTGCCAGCAGCTTAGTAAGTGGGAGAAACATTCAGTACTTC

V: TRBV7-9
D: NA
size: few
J: TRBJ2-7
CDR3: CASSPETGRTYEQYF
DNA: TGTGCCAGCAGCCCAGAGACAGGCCGCACCTACGAGCAGTACTTC

V: TRBV4-3
D: TRBD2
size: few
J: TRBJ2-3
CDR3: CASSPAGIEADTQYF
DNA: TGCGCCAGCAGCCCAGCGGGAATCGAAGCAGATACGCAGTATTTT

V: TRBV7-2
D: NA
size: NA
J: TRBJ1-2
CDR3: CASSLAQGKGYTF
DNA: TGTGCCAGCAGCTTAGCGCAGGGGAAAGGCTACACCTTC

V: TRBV11-2
D: TRBD2
size: NA
J: TRBJ2-7
CDR3: CASSLRVGLARIYEQYF
DNA: TGTGCCAGCAGCTTGAGGGTTGGACTAGCGAGGATCTACGAGCAGTACTTC

V: TRBV30
D: NA
size: NA
J: TRBJ2-2
CDR3: CAWRSAVLRPTGELFF
DNA: TGTGCCTGGAGGTCGGCAGTCCTTAGACCCACCGGGGAGCTGTTTTTT

V: TRBV14
D: NA
size: few
J: TRBJ2-3
CDR3: CASSQESGGVGDTQYF
DNA: TGTGCCAGCAGCCAAGAAAGTGGGGGCGTCGGGGATACGCAGTATTTT

V: TRBV7-2
D: TRBD1
size: few
J: TRBJ2-6
CDR3: CASSPGQSSGANVLTF
DNA: TGTGCCAGCAGCCCGGGACAGTCCTCTGGGGCCAACGTCCTGACTTTC

V: TRBV2
D: NA
size: NA
J: TRBJ2-5
CDR3: CASTANSVQETQYF
DNA: TGTGCCAGCACCGCTAATTCGGTGCAGGAGACCCAGTACTTC

V: TRBV5-1
D: NA
size: few
J: TRBJ2-1
CDR3: CASSRDYNEQFF
DNA: TGCGCCAGCAGCCGGGACTACAATGAGCAGTTCTTC

V: TRBV29-1
D: TRBD1
size: NA
J: TRBJ2-2
CDR3: CSVGQGRFGTGELFF
DNA: TGCAGCGTAGGACAGGGCCGCTTTGGCACCGGGGAGCTGTTTTTT

V: TRBV7-3
D: NA
size: few
J: TRBJ2-1
CDR3: CASSLSGKSSYNEQFF
DNA: TGTGCCAGCAGCTTAAGCGGGAAAAGCTCCTACAATGAGCAGTTCTTC

V: TRBV9
D: NA
size: NA
J: TRBJ2-1
CDR3: CASSVVGYNEQFF
DNA: TGTGCCAGCAGCGTAGTGGGCTACAATGAGCAGTTCTTC

V: TRBV7-2
D: NA
size: NA
J: TRBJ2-1
CDR3: CASSLGVGEQFF
DNA: TGTGCCAGCAGCTTAGGAGTTGGTGAGCAGTTCTTC

V: TRBV7-2
D: TRBD2
size: few
J: TRBJ2-1
CDR3: CASSPLAGVNNEQFF
DNA: TGTGCCAGCAGCCCACTAGCGGGGGTAAACAATGAGCAGTTCTTC

V: TRBV27
D: TRBD2
size: NA
J: TRBJ2-3
CDR3: CASSRRPGGRSTDTQYF
DNA: TGTGCCAGCAGCCGGCGACCGGGGGGACGTAGCACAGATACGCAGTATTTT

V: TRBV30
D: TRBD1
size: NA
J: TRBJ2-2
CDR3: CAWSRTGFGELFF
DNA: TGTGCCTGGAGTCGGACAGGGTTCGGGGAGCTGTTTTTT

V: TRBV7-2
D: TRBD1
size: few
J: TRBJ2-5
CDR3: CASSRWTGRGETQYF
DNA: TGTGCCAGCAGCAGATGGACAGGGCGGGGAGAGACCCAGTACTTC

V: TRBV29-1
D: NA
size: NA
J: TRBJ2-6
CDR3: CRVPGQSPNAGANVLTF
DNA: TGCCGCGTCCCCGGACAGTCCCCCAATGCTGGGGCCAACGTCCTGACTTTC